One sample yielded the 16 T cell receptor beta chains listed below, sequenced in a study of response to subunit inactivated influenza vaccine. TCRdb re-analysed the RT-PCR reads in MiXCR, keeping a single row per CDR3 protein. The top ten clones hold 7.5% to 9% of a sample with roughly 710,000 distinct CDR3 sequences, approximately 15% of them seen once. The input for sequencing was PBMCs from blood, taken less than 15 days before vaccination. These receptors came from a man between 45 and 60 years old who received an inactivated influenza vaccine.

The chain combines TRBV28 with TRBJ1-2, with D possibly matching TRBD1 (5 bases). V dropped 5 bases and J dropped 3 bases, with 19 bases sitting between them. Germline-derived CDR1 and CDR2 are MDHEN and SYDVKM. The CDR3 runs to 16 residues. This CDR3 is CASSGPRDGNDYGYTF. The CDR3 DNA reads as TGTGCCAGCAGTGGACCCCGGGACGGCAACGACTATGGCTACACCTTC.

The V and J genes are TRBV6-2 or TRBV6-3 and TRBJ1-2; 8 bases agree with TRBD1. Trimming removed 5 bases from V and 2 bases from J; junction bases left unmatched: 4. The length of the CDR3 is 14 residues. Per germline, CDR1 MNHEY and CDR2 SVGEGT. CDR3 bases: TGTGCCAGCAGTACGAGACAGGGGAACTATGGCTACACCTTC. Protein product: CASSTRQGNYGYTF.

The gene calls are TRBV12-3 or TRBV12-4 and TRBJ2-7; TRBD1 aligns across 7 bases. The CDR3 extends over 14 amino acids. The J segment lost 8 bases and the V segment lost 6 bases, leaving 13 bases of the junction unmatched. CDR3 loop: CASRMTGQQGKQYF. The CDR3 DNA reads TGTGCCAGCAGAATGACGGGACAGCAGGGGAAGCAGTACTTC.

This chain connects TRBV14 to TRBJ2-7; 8 bases are a match to TRBD2. Trimming took 4 bases from V and 5 from J; bases not matched to a gene: 13. This CDR3 region has 16 residues. In germline, CDR1 is SGHDN, CDR2 FVKESK. The CDR3 DNA sequence: TGTGCCAGCAGCCCTCTCAGAGGACTAGCTGCACACGAGCAGTACTTC. This codes for CASSPLRGLAAHEQYF.

The chain joins TRBV10-3 to TRBJ2-1, with D maybe TRBD2 (6 bases). The CDR3 runs to 15 residues. CDR1 is ENHRY and CDR2 is SYGVKD in the germline V gene. Trimming stripped 2 bases from V and 7 bases from J, with 15 bases between. CDR3 bases: TGTGCCATCAGTGAGCCACTAGCTCCGAAGAATGAGCAGTTCTTC. This encodes CAISEPLAPKNEQFF.

This sequence joins TRBV6-5 and TRBJ2-7; D remains ambiguous. V was clipped by 4 bases and J by 0 bases, with 16 bases between them. CDR1 is MNHEY, CDR2 SVGAGI, per germline. This CDR3 has 16 residues. This CDR3 reads CASSWVGPPSSYEQYF. The DNA of the CDR3 is TGTGCCAGCAGTTGGGTAGGCCCTCCCAGCTCCTACGAGCAGTACTTC.

CDR3 sequence: CASSQPRATWYF. For the CDR3, the DNA is TGTGCCAGCAGCCAACCCCGGGCGACGTGGTACTTC. The rearrangement links TRBV7-8 to TRBJ2-7; D is ambiguous. The CDR3 is 12 amino acids. Germline assignment: CDR1 SGHVS and CDR2 FQNEAQ. V dropped 5 bases and J dropped 12 bases, with 17 bases sitting between them.

This clonotype appeared many times. V gene TRBV12-3 or TRBV12-4 combines with J gene TRBJ2-3; D is possibly TRBD1 (6 bases). Trimming shortened V by 2 bases and J by 6 bases, and 9 bases separated the two germline ends. The CDR3 is 13 amino acids. Here the CDR3 DNA reads TGTGCCAGCAGTTTAATGGGGGCCGATACGCAGTATTTT. This translates into CASSLMGADTQYF.

A few counts support this clonotype. The chain employs TRBV24-1 and TRBJ1-5; D call uncertain. The CDR3 extends over 13 amino acids. Germline CDR1 and CDR2: KGHDR and SFDVKD. The V end lost 7 bases, the J end lost 2 bases, and 8 bases lay between the germline ends. CDR3 amino acids: CATSKDGNQPQHF. CDR3 in DNA: TGTGCCACCAGCAAGGATGGCAATCAGCCCCAGCATTTT.

This clonotype was recorded at least ten times. The V gene is TRBV6-6, the J gene TRBJ2-7; a weak D match, TRBD2 (5 bases). CDR3 length: 12 residues. V dropped 5 bases and J dropped 3 bases, with 8 bases sitting between them. Germline loops: CDR1 MNHNY, CDR2 SVGAGI (reference sequence). The CDR3 reads CASSTDYYEQYF. Here the CDR3 DNA reads TGTGCCAGCAGTACCGACTACTACGAGCAGTACTTC.

This clonotype occurred a few times. The rearrangement uses TRBV20-1 and TRBJ1-6, with 8 bases fitting TRBD1. This CDR3 has 13 residues. Germline CDR1 and CDR2: DFQATT and SNEGSKA (reference sequence). The ends lost 6 bases at V and 10 bases at J; junction bases unmatched: 8. The CDR3 spells CSAAQGALSPLHF. The DNA of the CDR3 is TGCAGTGCGGCCCAGGGGGCCTTATCACCCCTCCACTTT.

J is TRBJ2-2 and V is TRBV28; 8 bases map to TRBD2. Germline lookup yields CDR1 MDHEN and CDR2 SYDVKM. This CDR3 comprises 14 residues. The junction had 4 bases not matched to a gene; V was cut back by 3 bases and J by 7 bases. The CDR3 DNA reads as TGTGCCAGCAGTTTGGGACTAGGGATCGGGGAGCTGTTTTTT. Encoded protein: CASSLGLGIGELFF.

J is TRBJ2-1 and V is TRBV29-1, with D unclear. Germline V gene sequence: CDR1 SQVTM, CDR2 ANQGSEA. Trimming pared 6 bases from V and 5 bases from J, leaving 14 bases between. There are 13 residues in the CDR3. CDR3 nucleotide sequence: TGCAGCGTGGGCAATCGTCTTGACAATGAGCAGTTCTTC. It yields the protein CSVGNRLDNEQFF.

This clonotype was counted between two and nine times. V usage is TRBV4-2 and J usage is TRBJ2-7; no firm D call. The CDR3 length is 15 residues. Germline CDR1 and CDR2: LGHNA and YNFKEQ. V lost 1 base to trimming and J lost 3 bases, with 13 bases between them. DNA of the CDR3: TGTGCCAGCAGCCAAGTGGTTAGCCTTAACTACGAGCAGTACTTC. Residues: CASSQVVSLNYEQYF.

The gene calls are TRBV29-1 and TRBJ2-5; 7 bases map to TRBD1. Germline lookup yields CDR1 SQVTM and CDR2 ANQGSEA. The CDR3 contains 13 residues. V was pared by 4 bases and J by 2 bases, with 4 bases of the junction left unmatched. The CDR3 DNA reads as TGCAGCGTTGTTGCAGGGGGTCAAGAGACCCAGTACTTC. Protein: CSVVAGGQETQYF.

This clonotype showed up just a few times. The V and J genes are TRBV5-1 and TRBJ2-2, with a weak D call TRBD1 (6 bases). V was shortened by 5 bases and J by 5 bases, with 10 bases between the two germline ends. CDR3 length equals 13 residues. The germline CDR1 and CDR2 sequences are SGHRS and YFSETQ. The CDR3 region has the DNA TGCGCCAGCAGTTACCAGGGGACCGGGGAGCTGTTTTTT. Translating gives CASSYQGTGELFF.